This T cell receptor (beta chain) was documented in a study of cytomegalovirus exposure and HLA in healthy donors. For the study at large: In a previous analysis, 120 million or so unique TCR beta sequences were found from 150 million to 200 million T cells.

Comments on this clone: Its antigen is still unknown.

The CDR3 extends over 14 amino acids. V was clipped by 0 bases and J by 6 bases, with 9 bases between them. The germline gives CDR1 MNHEY, CDR2 SVGAGI. Although they were nominally healthy when sampled, donors likely had unrecorded immune exposures. Study results and limitations: Later, an analysis found that common viral pathogens appeared to be linked with several of the most significant clusters.

With 60 Vbeta and 13 Jbeta primers, the PCR was carried out. Assay: immunoSEQ multiplex PCR; the TCRdb copy retains only in-frame clones and omits some. The sample records approximately 170,000 clones, 65% to 90% being singletons. The V and J genes are TRBV6-5 and TRBJ2-1; a weak D match, TRBD2 (5 bases). Sequencing was performed on PBMCs. The sequence came from a male donor in good health and CMV-seronegative. CDR3 nucleotides: TGTGCCAGCAGTTACTCGCGAGGGTTCAATGAGCAGTTCTTC. Its translation is CASSYSRGFNEQFF.